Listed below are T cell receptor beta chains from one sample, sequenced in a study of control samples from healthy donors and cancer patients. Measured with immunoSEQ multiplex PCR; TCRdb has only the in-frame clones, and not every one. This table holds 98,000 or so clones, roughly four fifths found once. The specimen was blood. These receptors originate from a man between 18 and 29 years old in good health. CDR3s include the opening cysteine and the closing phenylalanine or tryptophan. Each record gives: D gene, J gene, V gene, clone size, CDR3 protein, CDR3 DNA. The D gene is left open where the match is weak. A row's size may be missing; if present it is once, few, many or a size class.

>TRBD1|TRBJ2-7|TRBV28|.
CASSLDRVYEQYF
TGTGCCAGCAGTCTGGACAGGGTATACGAGCAGTACTTC
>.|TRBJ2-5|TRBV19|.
CASSPRLRAETQYF
TGTGCCAGTAGTCCACGACTAAGGGCAGAGACCCAGTACTTC
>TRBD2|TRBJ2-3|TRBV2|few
CASKPLAGGTDTQYF
TGTGCCAGCAAACCCCTAGCGGGGGGCACAGATACGCAGTATTTT
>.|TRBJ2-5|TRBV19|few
CASSADRDWKEETQYF
TGTGCCAGTAGTGCCGACCGGGACTGGAAAGAAGAGACCCAGTACTTC
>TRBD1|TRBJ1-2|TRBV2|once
CASSPDREGGYTF
TGTGCCAGCAGCCCGGACAGGGAGGGTGGCTACACCTTC
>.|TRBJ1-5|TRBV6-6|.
CASNPGGGNQPQHF
TGTGCCAGCAACCCCGGGGGGGGCAATCAGCCCCAGCATTTT
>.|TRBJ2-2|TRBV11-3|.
CASGGQTGELFF
TGTGCCAGCGGGGGCCAGACAGGCGAGCTGTTTTTT
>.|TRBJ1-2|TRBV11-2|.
CASSFRAGQGSIAGGYTF
TGTGCCAGCAGCTTCCGGGCGGGCCAGGGGAGTATAGCAGGGGGCTACACCTTC
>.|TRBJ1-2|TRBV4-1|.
CASSPRPDPYGYTF
TGCGCCAGCAGCCCTCGACCGGACCCCTACGGCTACACCTTC
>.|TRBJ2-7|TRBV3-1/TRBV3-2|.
CASTPVKGSYEQYF
TGTGCCAGCACCCCAGTGAAAGGCTCCTACGAGCAGTACTTC
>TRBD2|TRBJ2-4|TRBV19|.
CASSKVGGAEGKNIQYF
TGTGCCAGTAGTAAAGTCGGGGGGGCCGAGGGCAAAAACATTCAGTACTTC
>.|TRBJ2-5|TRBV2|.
CASIPGPTRGQGTQYF
TGTGCCAGCATCCCCGGGCCCACGCGGGGACAAGGGACCCAGTACTTC
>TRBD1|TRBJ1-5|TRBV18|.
CASSRGQGASTQHF
TGTGCCAGCTCACGCGGACAGGGGGCGTCAACCCAGCATTTT
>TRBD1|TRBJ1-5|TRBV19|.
CASRSQGGDQPQHF
TGTGCCAGTAGATCACAGGGGGGGGATCAGCCCCAGCATTTT
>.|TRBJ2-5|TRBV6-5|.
CASSYRVQETQYF
TGTGCCAGCAGTTACCGAGTTCAAGAGACCCAGTACTTC
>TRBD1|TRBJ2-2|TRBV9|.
CASSKQGAGELFF
TGTGCCAGCAGCAAACAGGGGGCCGGGGAGCTGTTTTTT
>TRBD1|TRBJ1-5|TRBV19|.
CASSPRGLISNQPQHF
TGTGCCAGTAGTCCGAGGGGGCTCATCTCCAATCAGCCCCAGCATTTT
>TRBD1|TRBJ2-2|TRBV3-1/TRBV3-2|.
CASSQERTGGAGELFF
TGTGCCAGCAGCCAAGAGAGGACAGGGGGGGCCGGGGAGCTGTTTTTT
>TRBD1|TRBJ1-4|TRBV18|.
CASSPSLEGTGDIYRATNEKLFF
TGTGCCAGCTCACCTAGCCTCGAGGGGACAGGGGATATTTATCGTGCAACTAATGAAAAACTGTTTTTT
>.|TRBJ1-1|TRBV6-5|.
CASTTASGAFF
TGTGCCAGCACCACGGCCTCTGGGGCTTTCTTT
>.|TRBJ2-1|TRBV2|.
CASSTQGNEQFF
TGTGCCAGCAGTACTCAAGGCAATGAGCAGTTCTTC
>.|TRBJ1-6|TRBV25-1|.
CASSLQQGPQGSPLHF
TGTGCCAGCAGTTTGCAACAGGGACCCCAAGGTTCACCCCTCCACTTT
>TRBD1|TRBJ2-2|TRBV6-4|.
CASRRDRNTGELFF
TGTGCCAGCAGACGGGACAGAAACACCGGGGAGCTGTTTTTT
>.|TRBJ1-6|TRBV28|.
CASSTPSSYNSPLHF
TGTGCCAGCAGCACCCCGAGCTCCTATAATTCACCCCTCCACTTT
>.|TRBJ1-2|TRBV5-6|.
CASSSRRQGYGYTF
TGTGCCAGCAGCTCGAGGCGGCAGGGCTATGGCTACACCTTC
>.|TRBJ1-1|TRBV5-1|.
CASSSQRNAEAFF
TGCGCCAGCAGCTCACAGAGGAACGCTGAAGCTTTCTTT
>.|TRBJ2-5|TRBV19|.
CASSLRNRVAETQYF
TGTGCCAGTAGTTTGAGGAACAGGGTAGCGGAGACCCAGTACTTC
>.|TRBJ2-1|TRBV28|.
CASSLEAGFREQFF
TGTGCCAGCAGTTTAGAGGCCGGGTTTCGGGAGCAGTTCTTC
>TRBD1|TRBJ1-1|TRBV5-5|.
CASRGTAPLGAFF
TGTGCCAGCCGAGGGACAGCCCCCCTCGGAGCTTTCTTT
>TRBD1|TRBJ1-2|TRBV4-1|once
CASSQDMTGQDYGYTF
TGCGCCAGCAGCCAAGATATGACAGGGCAGGACTATGGCTACACCTTC
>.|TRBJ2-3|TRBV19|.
CASNNPGGTDTQYF
TGTGCCAGTAACAACCCAGGGGGGACAGATACGCAGTATTTT
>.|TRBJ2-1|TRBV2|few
CASRVGTAGFF
TGTGCCAGCAGGGTTGGGACAGCGGGGTTCTTC
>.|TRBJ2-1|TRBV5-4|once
CASSESRPSKARYEQFF
TGTGCCAGCAGCGAGTCACGCCCGTCGAAGGCACGATATGAGCAGTTCTTC
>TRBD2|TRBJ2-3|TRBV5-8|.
CARQGSGGAMNTQYF
TGTGCCAGACAGGGGAGCGGGGGGGCCATGAATACGCAGTATTTT
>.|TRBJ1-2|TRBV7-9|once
CASSLMGQGNYGYTF
TGTGCCAGCAGCTTAATGGGTCAGGGTAACTATGGCTACACCTTC
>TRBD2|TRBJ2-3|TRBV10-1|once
CASSESGRTSGGFYF
TGCGCCAGCAGTGAGTCCGGGCGAACTAGCGGGGGCTTCTATTTT
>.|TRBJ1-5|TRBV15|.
CATSRDSGNQPQHF
TGTGCCACCAGCAGAGATTCCGGGAATCAGCCCCAGCATTTT
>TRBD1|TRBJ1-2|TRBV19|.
CAGLIFGQVYGYTF
TGTGCCGGACTAATCTTCGGACAGGTCTATGGCTACACCTTC
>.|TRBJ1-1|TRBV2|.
CASSEDRAGPSTTEAFF
TGTGCCAGCAGTGAAGATAGGGCAGGGCCAAGTACGACTGAAGCTTTCTTT
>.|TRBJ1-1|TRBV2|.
CASSLNGASNTEAFF
TGTGCCAGCAGCTTAAACGGGGCTTCGAACACTGAAGCTTTCTTT